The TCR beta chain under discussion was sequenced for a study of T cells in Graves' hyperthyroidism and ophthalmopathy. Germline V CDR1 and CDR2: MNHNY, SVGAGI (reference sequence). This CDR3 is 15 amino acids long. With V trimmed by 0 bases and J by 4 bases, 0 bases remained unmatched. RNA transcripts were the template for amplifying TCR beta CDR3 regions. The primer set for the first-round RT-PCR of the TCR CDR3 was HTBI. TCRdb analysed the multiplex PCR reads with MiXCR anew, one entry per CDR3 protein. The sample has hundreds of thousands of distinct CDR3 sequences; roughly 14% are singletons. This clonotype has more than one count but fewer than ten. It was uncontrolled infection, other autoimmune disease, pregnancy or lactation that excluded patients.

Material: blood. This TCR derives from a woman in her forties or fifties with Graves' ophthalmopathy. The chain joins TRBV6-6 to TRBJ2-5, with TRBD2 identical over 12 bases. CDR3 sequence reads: CASSYSLAGGETQYF. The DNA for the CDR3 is TGTGCCAGCAGTTACTCACTAGCGGGAGGAGAGACCCAGTACTTC.